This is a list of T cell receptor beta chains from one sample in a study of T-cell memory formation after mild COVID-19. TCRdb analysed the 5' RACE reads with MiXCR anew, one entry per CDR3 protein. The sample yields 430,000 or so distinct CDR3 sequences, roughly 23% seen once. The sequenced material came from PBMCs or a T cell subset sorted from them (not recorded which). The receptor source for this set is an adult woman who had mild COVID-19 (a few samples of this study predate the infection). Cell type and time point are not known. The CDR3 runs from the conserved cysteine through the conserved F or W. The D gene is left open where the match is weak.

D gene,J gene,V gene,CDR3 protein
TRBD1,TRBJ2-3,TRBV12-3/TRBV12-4,CASKDRSHTDTQYF
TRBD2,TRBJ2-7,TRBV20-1,CSAKVERGSYEQYF
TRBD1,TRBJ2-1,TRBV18,CASSPPRDRVGNEQFF
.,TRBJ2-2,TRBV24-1,CATSDPGSVNTGELFF
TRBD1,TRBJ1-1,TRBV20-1,CSAHTEYRGSTSEAFF
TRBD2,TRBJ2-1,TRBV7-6,CASSLVALAGGPGEQFF
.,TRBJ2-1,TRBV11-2,CASCLAGSYNEQFF
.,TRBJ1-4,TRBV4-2,CASSQSVGATNEKLFF
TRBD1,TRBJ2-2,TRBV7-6,CASSSGQGLFTGELFF
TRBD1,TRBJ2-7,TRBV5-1,CASSQGGTGTYEQYF
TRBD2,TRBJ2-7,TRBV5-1,CASSPQRGGTYEQYF
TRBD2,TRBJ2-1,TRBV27,CASSRLAGGHEQFF
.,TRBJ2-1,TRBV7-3,CASSFGDRAGQFF
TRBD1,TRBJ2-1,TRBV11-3,CASSSGQGYEQFF
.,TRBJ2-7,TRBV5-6,CASSLVAWQLPYEQYF
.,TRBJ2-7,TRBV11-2,CASSLGPPGRYEQYF
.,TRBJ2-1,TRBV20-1,CSARGTTVIEQFF
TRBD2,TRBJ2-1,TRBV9,CASSAGTSDEQFF
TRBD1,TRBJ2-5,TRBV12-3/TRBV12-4,CASSFPGQGYQETQYF
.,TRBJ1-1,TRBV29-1,CSVTDGGNTEAFF
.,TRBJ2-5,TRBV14,CASSQTGGLETQYF
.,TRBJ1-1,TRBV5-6,CASSPTVRTEAFF
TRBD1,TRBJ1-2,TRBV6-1,CASVTGTGNGYTF
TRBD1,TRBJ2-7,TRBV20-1,CSARAGGAGRYEQYF
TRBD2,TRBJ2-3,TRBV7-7,CASSPSGGSDTQYF
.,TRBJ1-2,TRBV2,CASSGDWRYGYTF
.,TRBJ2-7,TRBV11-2,CASSSLIGPGALGEQYF
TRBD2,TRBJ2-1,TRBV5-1,CASSLGASGGPNEQFF
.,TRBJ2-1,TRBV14,CASSQVGGPYNEQFF
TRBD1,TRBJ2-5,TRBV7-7,CASSHRTGRQETQYF
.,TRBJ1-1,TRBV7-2,CASSFFRPVVSRLNTEAFF
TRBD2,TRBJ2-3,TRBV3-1,CASSRASGGRTDTQYF
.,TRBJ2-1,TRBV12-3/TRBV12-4,CASRWDSAYNEQFF
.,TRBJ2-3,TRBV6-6,CASSYPLGGRSTDTQYF
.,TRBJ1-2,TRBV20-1,CSAPGQNYGYTF
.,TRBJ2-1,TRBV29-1,CSVEGPGQFF
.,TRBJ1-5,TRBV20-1,CSARHNWASRNQPQHF
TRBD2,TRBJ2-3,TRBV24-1,CATSDYLAGGTDTQYF